This TCR beta chain was recorded in a study of cytomegalovirus exposure and HLA in healthy donors. The germline gives CDR1 LGHNA, CDR2 YNFKEQ. Deletions cut 1 base from V and 7 bases from J, with 11 bases between. The CDR3 extends over 14 amino acids. Assay used: immunoSEQ multiplex PCR; TCRdb lists only in-frame clones, some missing. The top ten clones hold 1.5% to 2% of a sample with about 150,000 clones, approximately 94% of them seen once. This chain joins TRBV4-2 and TRBJ2-1, with a weak D call TRBD1 (5 bases). The material sequenced was PBMCs. The receptor was isolated from a man aged 18 to 29 in good health and CMV-seropositive. CDR3 DNA: TGTGCCAGCAGCCAAGCCGCCGGACATAATGAGCAGTTCTTC. Protein: CASSQAAGHNEQFF.